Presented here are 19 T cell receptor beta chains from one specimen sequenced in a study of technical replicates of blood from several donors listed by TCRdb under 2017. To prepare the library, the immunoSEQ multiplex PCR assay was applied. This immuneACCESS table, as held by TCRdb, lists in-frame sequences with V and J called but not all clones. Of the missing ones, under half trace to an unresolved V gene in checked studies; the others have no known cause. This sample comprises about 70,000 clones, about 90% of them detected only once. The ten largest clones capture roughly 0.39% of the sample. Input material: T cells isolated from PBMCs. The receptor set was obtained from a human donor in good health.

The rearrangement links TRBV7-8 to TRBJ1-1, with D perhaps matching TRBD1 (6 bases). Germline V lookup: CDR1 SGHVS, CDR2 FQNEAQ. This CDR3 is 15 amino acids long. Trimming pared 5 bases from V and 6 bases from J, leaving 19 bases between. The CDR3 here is CASSQGHSLLSEAFF. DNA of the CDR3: TGTGCCAGCAGCCAGGGACACTCCCTCTTGTCTGAAGCTTTCTTT. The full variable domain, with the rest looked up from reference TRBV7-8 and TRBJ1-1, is GAGVSQSPRYKVAKRGQDVALRCDPISGHVSLFWYQQALGQGPEFLTYFQNEAQLDKSGLPSDRFFAERPEGSVSTLKIQRTQQEDSAVYLCASSQGHSLLSEAFFGQGTRLTVV.

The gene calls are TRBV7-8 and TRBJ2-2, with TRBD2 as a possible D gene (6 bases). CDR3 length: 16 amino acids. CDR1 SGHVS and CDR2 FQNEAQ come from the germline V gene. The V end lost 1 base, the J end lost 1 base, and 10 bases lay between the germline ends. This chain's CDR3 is CASSLVWRGNTGELFF. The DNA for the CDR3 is TGTGCCAGCAGCTTAGTGTGGCGGGGGAACACCGGGGAGCTGTTTTTT.

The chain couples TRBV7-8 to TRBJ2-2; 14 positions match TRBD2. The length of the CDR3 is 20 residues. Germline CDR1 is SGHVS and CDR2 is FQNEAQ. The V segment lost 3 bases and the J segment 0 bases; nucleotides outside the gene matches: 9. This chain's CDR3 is CASSLRGTSGRGANTGELFF. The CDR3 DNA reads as TGTGCCAGCAGCTTGCGTGGGACTAGCGGGAGAGGCGCGAACACCGGGGAGCTGTTTTTT.

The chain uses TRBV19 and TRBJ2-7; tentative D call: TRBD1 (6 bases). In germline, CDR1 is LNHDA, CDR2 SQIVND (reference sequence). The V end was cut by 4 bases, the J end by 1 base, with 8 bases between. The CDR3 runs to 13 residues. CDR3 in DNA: TGTGCCAGTAGTAGGCAGGGGTCCTACGAGCAGTACTTC. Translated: CASSRQGSYEQYF. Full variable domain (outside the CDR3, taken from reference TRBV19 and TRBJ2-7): DGGITQSPKYLFRKEGQNVTLSCEQNLNHDAMYWYRQDPGQGLRLIYYSQIVNDFQKGDIAEGYSVSREKKESFPLTVTSAQKNPTAFYLCASSRQGSYEQYFGPGTRLTVT.

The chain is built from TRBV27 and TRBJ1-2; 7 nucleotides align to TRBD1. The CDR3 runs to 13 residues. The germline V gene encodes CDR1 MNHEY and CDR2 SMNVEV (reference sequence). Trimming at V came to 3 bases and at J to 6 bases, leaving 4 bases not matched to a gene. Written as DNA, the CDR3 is TGTGCCAGCAGTTTTGACACAGGGGATGGCTACACCTTC. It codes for CASSFDTGDGYTF.

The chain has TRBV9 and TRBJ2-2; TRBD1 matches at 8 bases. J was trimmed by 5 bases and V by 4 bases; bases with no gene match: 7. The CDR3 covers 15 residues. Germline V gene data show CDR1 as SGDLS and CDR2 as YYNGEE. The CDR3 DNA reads TGTGCCAGCAGCCTACGGACAGGGACTACCGGGGAGCTGTTTTTT. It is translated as CASSLRTGTTGELFF. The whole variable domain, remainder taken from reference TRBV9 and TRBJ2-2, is DSGVTQTPKHLITATGQRVTLRCSPRSGDLSVYWYQQSLDQGLQFLIQYYNGEERAKGNILERFSAQQFPDLHSELNLSSLELGDSALYFCASSLRTGTTGELFFGEGSRLTVL.

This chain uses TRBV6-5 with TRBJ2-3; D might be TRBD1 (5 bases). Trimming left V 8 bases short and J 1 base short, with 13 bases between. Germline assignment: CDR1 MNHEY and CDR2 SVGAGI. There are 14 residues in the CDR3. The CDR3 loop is CASLKQGGTDTQYF. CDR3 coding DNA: TGTGCCAGCCTTAAGCAGGGCGGCACAGATACGCAGTATTTT.

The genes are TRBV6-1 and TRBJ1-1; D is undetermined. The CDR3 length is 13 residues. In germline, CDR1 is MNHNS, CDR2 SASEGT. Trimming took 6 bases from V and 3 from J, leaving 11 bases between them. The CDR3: CASRRFEDTEAFF. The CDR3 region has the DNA TGTGCCAGCAGGCGGTTTGAGGACACTGAAGCTTTCTTT.

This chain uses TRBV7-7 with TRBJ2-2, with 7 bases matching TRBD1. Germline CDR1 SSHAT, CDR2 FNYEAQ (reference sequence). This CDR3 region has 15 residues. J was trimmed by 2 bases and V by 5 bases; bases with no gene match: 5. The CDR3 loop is CASSAAGGNTGELFF. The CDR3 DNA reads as TGTGCCAGCAGCGCCGCAGGGGGAAACACCGGGGAGCTGTTTTTT.

The chain's CDR3 is CASSPPEGVGNQPQHF. CDR3 nucleotide sequence: TGTGCCAGCTCACCACCGGAAGGAGTTGGCAATCAGCCCCAGCATTTT. The genes are TRBV18 and TRBJ1-5; no definite D call. Trimming removed 0 bases from V and 2 bases from J, with 11 bases in between. Germline values: CDR1 KGHSH, CDR2 LQKENI. The CDR3 runs 16 residues.

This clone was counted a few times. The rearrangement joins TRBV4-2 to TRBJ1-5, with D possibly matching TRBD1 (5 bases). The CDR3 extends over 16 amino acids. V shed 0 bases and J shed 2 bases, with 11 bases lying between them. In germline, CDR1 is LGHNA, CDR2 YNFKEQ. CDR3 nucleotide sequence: TGTGCCAGCAGCCAAGATTTTGGGGCTGGCAATCAGCCCCAGCATTTT. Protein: CASSQDFGAGNQPQHF.

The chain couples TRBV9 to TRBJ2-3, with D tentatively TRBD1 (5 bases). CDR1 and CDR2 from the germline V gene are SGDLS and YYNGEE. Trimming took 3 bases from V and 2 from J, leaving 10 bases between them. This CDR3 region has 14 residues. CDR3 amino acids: CASSAAGSTDTQYF. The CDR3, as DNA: TGTGCCAGCAGCGCTGCAGGGTCCACAGATACGCAGTATTTT.

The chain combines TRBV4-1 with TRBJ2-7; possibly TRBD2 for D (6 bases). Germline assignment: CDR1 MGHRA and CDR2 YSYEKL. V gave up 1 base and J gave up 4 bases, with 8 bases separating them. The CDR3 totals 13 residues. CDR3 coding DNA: TGCGCCAGCAGCCAAGGGGAGGATTACGAGCAGTACTTC. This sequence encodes CASSQGEDYEQYF.

CDR3 sequence (DNA): TGTGCCAGTAGTACAGGACTAGCCGGCGCAGATACGCAGTATTTT. It translates to CASSTGLAGADTQYF. The chain uses TRBV19 and TRBJ2-3; 8 bases line up with TRBD2. The germline gives CDR1 LNHDA, CDR2 SQIVND (reference sequence). V lost 4 bases, J lost 4 bases, and 7 bases stayed unmatched. CDR3 length equals 15 residues.

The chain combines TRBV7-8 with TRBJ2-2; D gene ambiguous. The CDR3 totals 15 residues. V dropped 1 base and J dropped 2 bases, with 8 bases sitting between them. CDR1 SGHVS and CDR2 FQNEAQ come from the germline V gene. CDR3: CASSLGRLNTGELFF. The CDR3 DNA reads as TGTGCCAGCAGCTTAGGCAGACTCAACACCGGGGAGCTGTTTTTT.

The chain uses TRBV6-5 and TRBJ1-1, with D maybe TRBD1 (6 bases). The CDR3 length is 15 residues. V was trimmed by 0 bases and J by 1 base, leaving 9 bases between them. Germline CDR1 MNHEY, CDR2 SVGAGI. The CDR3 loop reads CASSYSTQGNTEAFF. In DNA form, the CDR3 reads TGTGCCAGCAGTTACTCTACACAGGGGAACACTGAAGCTTTCTTT.

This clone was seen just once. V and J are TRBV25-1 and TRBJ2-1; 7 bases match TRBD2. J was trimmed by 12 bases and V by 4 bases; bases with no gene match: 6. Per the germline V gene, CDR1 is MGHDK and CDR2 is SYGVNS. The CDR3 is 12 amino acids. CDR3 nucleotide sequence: TGTGCCAGCAGTGCCGATGGGGGGGGGCAGTTCTTC. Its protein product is CASSADGGGQFF. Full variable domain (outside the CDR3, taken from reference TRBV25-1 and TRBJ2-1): EADIYQTPRYLVIGTGKKITLECSQTMGHDKMYWYQQDPGMELHLIHYSYGVNSTEKGDLSSESTVSRIRTEHFPLTLESARPSHTSQYLCASSADGGGQFFGPGTRLTVL.

In DNA, the CDR3 is TGTGCCAGCAGCTTTAGCGGGGAAGCTTTCTTT. It is translated as CASSFSGEAFF. This chain uses TRBV5-6 with TRBJ1-1; D gene uncertain. Trimming took off 2 bases at V and 8 bases at J, with 7 bases between the two ends. Looked up from germline, CDR1 is SGHDT and CDR2 is YYEEEE. This CDR3 is 11 amino acids long. Variable domain in full (rest from reference TRBV5-6 and TRBJ1-1): DAGVTQSPTHLIKTRGQQVTLRCSPKSGHDTVSWYQQALGQGPQFIFQYYEEEERQRGNFPDRFSGHQFPNYSSELNVNALLLGDSALYLCASSFSGEAFFGQGTRLTVV.

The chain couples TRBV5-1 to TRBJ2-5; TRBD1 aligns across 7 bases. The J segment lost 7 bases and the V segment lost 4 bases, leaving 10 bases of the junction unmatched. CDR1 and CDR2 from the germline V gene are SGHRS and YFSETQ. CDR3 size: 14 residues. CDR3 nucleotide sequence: TGCGCCAGCAGCGGGCGGACAGGCATAGGGACCCAGTACTTC. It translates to CASSGRTGIGTQYF. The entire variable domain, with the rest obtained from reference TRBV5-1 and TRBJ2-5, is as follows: KAGVTQTPRYLIKTRGQQVTLSCSPISGHRSVSWYQQTPGQGLQFLFEYFSETQRNKGNFPGRFSGRQFSNSRSEMNVSTLELGDSALYLCASSGRTGIGTQYFGPGTRLLVL.